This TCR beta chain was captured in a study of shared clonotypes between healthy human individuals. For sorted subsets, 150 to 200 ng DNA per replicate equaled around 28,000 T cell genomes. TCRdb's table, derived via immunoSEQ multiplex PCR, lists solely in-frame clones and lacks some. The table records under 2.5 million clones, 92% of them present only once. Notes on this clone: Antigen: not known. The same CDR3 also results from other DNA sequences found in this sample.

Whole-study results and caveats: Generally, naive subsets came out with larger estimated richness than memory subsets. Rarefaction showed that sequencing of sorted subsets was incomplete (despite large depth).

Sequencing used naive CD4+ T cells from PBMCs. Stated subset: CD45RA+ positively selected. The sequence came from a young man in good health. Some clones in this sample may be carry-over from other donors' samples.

The CDR3 sequence: CASSPGQGSGYTF. Here the CDR3 DNA reads TGTGCCAGCTCCCCGGGACAGGGATCCGGCTACACCTTC. V is TRBV18 and J is TRBJ1-2; 9 nucleotides match TRBD1. The CDR3 is made up of 13 amino acids. Looked up from germline, CDR1 is KGHSH and CDR2 is LQKENI. The V segment lost 6 bases and the J segment 8 bases; nucleotides outside the gene matches: 7.